The clone carrying this T cell receptor (beta chain) was observed at least ten times. These data belong to a study of blood T cell repertoires in COVID-19. At the level of the study: Spain, Italy and the United States supplied samples that represented acute and convalescent COVID-19.

Germline CDR1 is KGHDR and CDR2 is SFDVKD. Trimming stripped 9 bases from V and 8 bases from J, with 15 bases between. This CDR3 is 12 amino acids long. In the source study's methods: Amplified reference gene primers provided the basis for estimating nucleated cell counts. Using immunoSEQ multiplex PCR, the repertoire was profiled, and TCRdb retains in-frame clones only, with some absent. The V and J calls and clone size are taken from that table; D and trimming were inferred from the DNA. Of roughly 210,000 clones listed, around 80% are singletons. This sequence joins TRBV24-1 and TRBJ1-2; tentative D call: TRBD1 (6 bases). The sequence was obtained from a woman at least 80 years old with COVID-19, enrolled during active disease. Source material: peripheral blood. The CDR3 sequence: CATEGTGMGYTF. The CDR3 nucleotides are TGTGCCACCGAGGGAACAGGGATGGGCTACACCTTC.